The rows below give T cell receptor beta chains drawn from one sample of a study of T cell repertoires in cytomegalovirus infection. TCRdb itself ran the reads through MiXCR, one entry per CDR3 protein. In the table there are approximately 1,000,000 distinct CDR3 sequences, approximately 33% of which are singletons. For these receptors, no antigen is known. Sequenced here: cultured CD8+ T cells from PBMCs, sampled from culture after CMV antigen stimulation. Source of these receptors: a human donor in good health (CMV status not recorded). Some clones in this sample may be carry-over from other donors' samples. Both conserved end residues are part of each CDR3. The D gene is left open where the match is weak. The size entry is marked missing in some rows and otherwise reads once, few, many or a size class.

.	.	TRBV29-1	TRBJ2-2	TGCAGCGTTGAAGGAGACTATTCCCCAGGTGGAAACACCGGGGAGCTGTTTTTT	CSVEGDYSPGGNTGELFF
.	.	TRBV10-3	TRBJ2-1	TGTGCCATCAGTGAGTTAGGGGCCTACAATGAGCAGTTCTTC	CAISELGAYNEQFF
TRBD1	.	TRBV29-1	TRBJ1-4	TGCAGCGTTGAGGGGGCGGAGGGGGCGCAGCCCATTAATGAAAAACTGTTTTTT	CSVEGAEGAQPINEKLFF
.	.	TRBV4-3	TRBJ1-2	TGCGCCAGCACCTCGGGGACTCGGAATGGCTACACCTTC	CASTSGTRNGYTF
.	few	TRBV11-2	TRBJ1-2	TGTGCCAGCAGCTTAACCTTAAAGGGGAACTATGGCTACACCTTC	CASSLTLKGNYGYTF
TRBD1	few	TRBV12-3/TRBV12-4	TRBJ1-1	TGTGCCAGCAGTATCCTCAGGGGGCTGAACACTGAAGCTTTCTTT	CASSILRGLNTEAFF
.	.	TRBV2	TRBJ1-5	TGTGCCAGCAGTGAAGCTTACGCCAGCAATCAGCCCCAGCATTTT	CASSEAYASNQPQHF
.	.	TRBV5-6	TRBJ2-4	TGTGCCAGCAGCTTGAGGGACCCAAACATTCAGTACTTC	CASSLRDPNIQYF
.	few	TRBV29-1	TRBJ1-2	TGCACCGTGGAGCGGGATGGCTACACCTTC	CTVERDGYTF
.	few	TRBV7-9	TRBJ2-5	TGTGCCAGCAGCTTAGTCTATAGTGGGGGGGCCCAAGAGACCCAGTACTTC	CASSLVYSGGAQETQYF
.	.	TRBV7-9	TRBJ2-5	TGTGCCAGCAGCTCGTACGGACAGACCCAAGAGACCCAGTACTTC	CASSSYGQTQETQYF
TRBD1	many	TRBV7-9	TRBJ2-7	TGTGCCAGCAGCCAACAGGGGGATCCCTACGAGCAGTACTTC	CASSQQGDPYEQYF
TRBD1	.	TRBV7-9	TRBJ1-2	TGTGCCAGCAGCTTAGACAGGGGGGCCTATGGCTACACCTTC	CASSLDRGAYGYTF
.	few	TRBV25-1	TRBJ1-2	TGTGCCAGCAGTGACTTGACAGGTCCCTATGGGGGCTACACCTTC	CASSDLTGPYGGYTF
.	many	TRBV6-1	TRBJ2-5	TGTGCCAGCACCCCGGGACGGGACCAAGAGACCCAGTACTTC	CASTPGRDQETQYF
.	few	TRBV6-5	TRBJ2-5	TGTGCCAGCAGTTACGACCAGAAGACCCAGTACTTC	CASSYDQKTQYF
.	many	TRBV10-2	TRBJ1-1	TGCGCCAGCTGGACCATGAACACTGAAGCTTTCTTT	CASWTMNTEAFF
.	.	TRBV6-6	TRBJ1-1	TGTGCCAGCAGTTACCACCTCGCAGGGTATATGAACACTGAAGCTTTCTTT	CASSYHLAGYMNTEAFF
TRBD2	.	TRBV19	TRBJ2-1	TGTGCCAGTAGTAAGGGGGCGGCTAGCGGGGATAATGAGCAGTTCTTC	CASSKGAASGDNEQFF
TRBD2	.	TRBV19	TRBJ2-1	TGTGCCAGTGCTAGCGGGGGGTCCTTATTCAATGAGCAGTTCTTC	CASASGGSLFNEQFF
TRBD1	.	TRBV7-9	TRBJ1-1	TGTGCCAGCAGCCAGGGACAGGGACCTGAAGCTTTCTTT	CASSQGQGPEAFF
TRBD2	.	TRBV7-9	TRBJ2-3	TGTGCCAGCAGCCCTCGTACCGGGACTAGCGTCTATACGCAGTATTTT	CASSPRTGTSVYTQYF
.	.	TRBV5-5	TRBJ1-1	TGTGCCAGCAGCTTGTGGGGGGGCCTGAACACTGAAGCTTTCTTT	CASSLWGGLNTEAFF
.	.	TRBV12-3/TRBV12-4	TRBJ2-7	TGTGCCAGCAGTTTGGGCAGACACTACGAGCAGTACTTC	CASSLGRHYEQYF
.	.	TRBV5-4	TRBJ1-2	TGTGCCAGCACCGCCCCAGAGTCTACCTATGGCTACACCTTC	CASTAPESTYGYTF
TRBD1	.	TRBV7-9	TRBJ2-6	TGTGCCGGCTTTTTTGGTGGGGACAGGGTGACCAACGTCCTGACTTTC	CAGFFGGDRVTNVLTF
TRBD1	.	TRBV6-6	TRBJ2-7	TGTGCCAACAGTTACTCTCCCCCAGGGGGTGGGTACGAGCAGTACTTC	CANSYSPPGGGYEQYF
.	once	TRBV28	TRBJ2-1	TGTGCCAGCAGTTTCCGACTCCCCGGGGGTCCTGAGCAGTTCTTC	CASSFRLPGGPEQFF
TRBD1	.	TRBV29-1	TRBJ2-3	TGCAGCGTTGCGGGACAGGAAGCCACAGATACGCAGTATTTT	CSVAGQEATDTQYF
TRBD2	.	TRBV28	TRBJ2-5	TGTGCCAGCAGTTCGCTAGCGGGGGCACCTAGAAAGACCCAGTACTTC	CASSSLAGAPRKTQYF
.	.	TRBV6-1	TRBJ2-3	TGTGCCAGCAGTCCCCCAGCGGGTCGCACAGATACGCAGTATTTT	CASSPPAGRTDTQYF
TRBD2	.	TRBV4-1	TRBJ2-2	TGCGCCAGCAGCATTACGGGGGGTATAACCACCGGGGAGCTGTTTTTT	CASSITGGITTGELFF
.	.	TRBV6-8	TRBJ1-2	TGTGCCAGCAGTTTCGGTGGCGAGCTCTATGGCTACACCTTC	CASSFGGELYGYTF